The 27 T cell receptor beta chains below were found in one sample sequenced in a study of T cells in Graves' hyperthyroidism and ophthalmopathy. What was amplified from RNA transcripts were TCR beta CDR3 regions. TCR CDR3 regions were first amplified by RT-PCR with HTBI primers. TCRdb recomputed calls from the multiplex PCR reads with MiXCR, one row per CDR3 protein. The sample lists 500,000 to 650,000 distinct CDR3 sequences; just under 20% were seen once. The source material was blood. The source is a man aged 35-49 years with Graves' ophthalmopathy.

This clonotype has at least ten counts. The genes are TRBV6-1 and TRBJ2-1; 7 bases match TRBD1. The germline V gene encodes CDR1 MNHNS and CDR2 SASEGT. V trimming: 4 bases; J trimming: 4 bases; junction bases outside the gene matches: 10. CDR3 size: 16 residues. The CDR3 loop is CASSVDRFGRYNEQFF. In nucleotides, the CDR3 is TGTGCCAGCAGTGTGGACAGGTTCGGCCGTTACAATGAGCAGTTCTTC.

The chain employs TRBV4-1 and TRBJ2-3, with 12 bases matching TRBD2. Per germline, CDR1 MGHRA and CDR2 YSYEKL. V lost 6 bases to trimming and J lost 4 bases; unmatched junction nucleotides: 8. The CDR3 length is 16 residues. For the CDR3, the DNA is TGCGCCAGCAGTCCCTTGACTAGCGGGGGATCAGATACGCAGTATTTT. This encodes CASSPLTSGGSDTQYF.

This clonotype was detected many times. The CDR3 sequence is CASRDRGIYGYTF. The CDR3 DNA reads as TGTGCCAGCAGGGACAGGGGAATCTATGGCTACACCTTC. The V gene is TRBV2, the J gene TRBJ1-2; 9 bases are a match to TRBD1. In germline, CDR1 is SNHLY, CDR2 FYNNEI. The CDR3 length is 13 residues. The trim removed 6 bases at V and 4 bases at J, leaving 3 bases unmatched.

The chain recombines TRBV6-2 or TRBV6-3 with TRBJ2-2; no definite D call. V shed 6 bases and J shed 4 bases, with 6 bases lying between them. The CDR3 has 12 residues. The germline V gene has CDR1 MNHEY and CDR2 SVGEGT. In DNA form, the CDR3 reads TGTGCCAGCAGCGACACCACCGGGGAGCTGTTTTTT. Its translation: CASSDTTGELFF.

CDR3 protein: CASSQDLRQGGNTGELFF. The CDR3 nucleotides read TGCGCCAGCAGCCAAGATCTCCGACAGGGTGGGAACACCGGGGAGCTGTTTTTT. The chain couples TRBV4-1 to TRBJ2-2; 7 bases map to TRBD1. Germline V gives CDR1 MGHRA, CDR2 YSYEKL. Trimming removed 0 bases from V and 1 base from J; junction bases left unmatched: 8. CDR3 size: 18 residues.

This clonotype was observed a few times. The chain is built from TRBV12-5 and TRBJ2-1; no clear D gene. The CDR3 totals 11 residues. The germline CDR1 and CDR2 sequences are LGHNT and FRNRAP. V lost 5 bases and J 11 bases, leaving 10 bases between the germline ends. In nucleotides, the CDR3 is TGTGCTAGTGGTACAACAAGAAAGCAGTTCTTC. It encodes CASGTTRKQFF.

This clonotype was detected many times. The J gene is TRBJ2-7, the V gene TRBV28; the D is unclear. Germline CDR1 is MDHEN and CDR2 is SYDVKM. Trimming removed 6 bases at V and 5 bases at J, with 14 bases between. This CDR3 spans 13 amino acids. The CDR3 loop is CASSYGSVDEQYF. In DNA, the CDR3 is TGTGCCAGCAGCTACGGTTCGGTAGACGAGCAGTACTTC.

This clonotype appeared a few times. The V and J genes are TRBV9 and TRBJ1-1, with a possible D match to TRBD1 (6 bases). Trimming shortened V by 4 bases and J by 5 bases, and 15 bases separated the two germline ends. Per germline, CDR1 SGDLS and CDR2 YYNGEE. The CDR3 is 14 amino acids. The CDR3 DNA follows: TGTGCCAGCAGCACCAACCTCGGACAGACTGAAGCTTTCTTT. As protein: CASSTNLGQTEAFF.

This rearrangement joins TRBV7-9 to TRBJ1-6; D gene ambiguous. This CDR3 has 14 residues. Trimming pared 2 bases from V and 6 bases from J, leaving 8 bases between. From germline, CDR1 is SEHNR and CDR2 FQNEAQ (reference sequence). Here the CDR3 DNA reads TGTGCCAGCAGCTTAAGCCTTCTTAATTCACCCCTCCACTTT. This sequence encodes CASSLSLLNSPLHF.

This clonotype was counted ten times or more. The chain employs TRBV7-2 and TRBJ2-6; 7 nucleotides line up with TRBD2. Germline V lookup: CDR1 SGHTA, CDR2 FQGNSA. CDR3 length equals 17 residues. Germline trimming cut 3 bases from V and 2 bases from J; bases unmatched to any gene: 7. The CDR3 protein is CASSLGGRGAGANVLTF. The CDR3 nucleotides read TGTGCCAGCAGCTTGGGCGGACGGGGGGCTGGGGCCAACGTCCTGACTTTC.

In DNA, the CDR3 is TGCGCCAGCAGCCACGCCCGGGACGGCTCCTACGAGCAGTACTTC. The encoded protein is CASSHARDGSYEQYF. The chain recombines TRBV4-3 with TRBJ2-7, with D perhaps TRBD1 or TRBD2 (5 bases each). V was trimmed by 3 bases and J by 0 bases, leaving 12 bases between them. CDR1 and CDR2 from the germline V gene are LGHNA and YSLEER. The CDR3 has 15 residues.

This clonotype showed up many times. V is TRBV7-2 and J is TRBJ2-3, with D uncertain. Germline V gives CDR1 SGHTA, CDR2 FQGNSA. Trimming shortened V by 1 base and J by 5 bases, and 10 bases separated the two germline ends. This CDR3 comprises 14 residues. CDR3 residues: CASSLDSGLDTQYF. The CDR3 bases are TGTGCCAGCAGCTTAGACTCCGGGTTAGATACGCAGTATTTT.

Many counts were recorded for this clonotype. The chain recombines TRBV29-1 with TRBJ2-5; D unresolved. In germline, CDR1 is SQVTM, CDR2 ANQGSEA. V lost 3 bases, J lost 4 bases, and 9 bases lay in between. This CDR3 contains 12 residues. CDR3 sequence reads: CSVDDLGETQYF. DNA for the CDR3: TGCAGCGTTGATGACCTGGGAGAGACCCAGTACTTC.

The rearrangement uses TRBV6-2 or TRBV6-3 and TRBJ1-5, with a weak D call TRBD1 (5 bases). Trimming shortened V by 6 bases and J by 3 bases, and 15 bases separated the two germline ends. The CDR3 sequence is 15 residues long. The V gene's germline CDR1 is MNHEY and CDR2 SVGEGT. The CDR3 region has the DNA TGTGCCAGCAGAGTTCGGGGGTCCAACAATCAGCCCCAGCATTTT. Translated, it gives CASRVRGSNNQPQHF.

The V and J genes are TRBV9 and TRBJ2-6; no firm D call. The germline V and J ends were trimmed by 7 bases and 3 bases, with 14 bases remaining between them. This CDR3 comprises 15 residues. Germline V gene lookup returns CDR1 SGDLS and CDR2 YYNGEE. Written as DNA, the CDR3 is TGTGCCAGCGCCCCTGCTCAAGTTGGGGCCAACGTCCTGACTTTC. Amino acids: CASAPAQVGANVLTF.

This clonotype showed up many times. The chain uses TRBV11-2 and TRBJ1-2; a possible D gene is TRBD1 (6 bases). CDR1 SGHAT and CDR2 FQNNGV come from the germline V gene. The ends were cut back, 3 bases at V and 6 bases at J, with 17 bases in the middle. The CDR3 loop spans 15 amino acids. The CDR3 here is CASSLRGRGADGYTF. The CDR3 coding sequence is TGTGCCAGCAGCTTGAGGGGACGGGGGGCAGATGGCTACACCTTC.

This chain connects TRBV14 to TRBJ2-7; the match to TRBD2 covers 11 bases. The CDR3 loop spans 16 amino acids. Germline values: CDR1 SGHDN, CDR2 FVKESK. V lost 3 bases, J lost 1 base, and 5 bases stayed unmatched. The CDR3 DNA is TGTGCCAGCAGCCAGCGAAGGACTAGCGGGTCCTACGAGCAGTACTTC. Encoded protein: CASSQRRTSGSYEQYF.

This clonotype was observed many times. This chain connects TRBV11-2 to TRBJ2-2, with D possibly being TRBD1 or TRBD2 (5 bases each). CDR3 length: 15 residues. V was clipped by 3 bases and J by 2 bases, with 10 bases between them. Germline CDR1 and CDR2: SGHAT and FQNNGV. CDR3 DNA sequence: TGTGCCAGCAGCTTTCCGGGACCCAACACCGGGGAGCTGTTTTTT. Translation: CASSFPGPNTGELFF.

This clonotype was observed a handful of times. The chain uses TRBV20-1 and TRBJ2-5, with TRBD2 matching 12 bases. Germline CDR1 reads DFQATT; CDR2 reads SNEGSKA (reference sequence). With 1 base clipped from V and 4 bases from J, the junction kept 7 bases outside the gene matches. CDR3 length: 16 amino acids. CDR3 residues: CSARGSKGLAGETQYF. In nucleotides, the CDR3 is TGCAGTGCTAGAGGCAGCAAGGGACTAGCGGGAGAGACCCAGTACTTC.

This clonotype was recorded a few times. V and J are TRBV7-3 and TRBJ2-7; 7 bases align to TRBD1. After removal of 4 bases from V and 1 base from J, the junction contained 13 bases not matched to a gene. The CDR3 is made up of 17 amino acids. CDR1 is SGHTA and CDR2 is FQGTGA in the germline V gene. CDR3 residues: CASSYTGAHMPSYEQYF. Written as DNA, the CDR3 is TGTGCCAGCAGCTATACAGGGGCACACATGCCTTCCTACGAGCAGTACTTC.

The V gene is TRBV19, the J gene TRBJ2-2, with D unclear. The CDR3 length is 14 residues. Germline CDR1 reads LNHDA; CDR2 reads SQIVND (reference sequence). V shed 1 base and J shed 5 bases, with 8 bases lying between them. CDR3 region: CASSIGRMTGELFF. As DNA, the CDR3 is TGTGCCAGTAGTATAGGTCGAATGACCGGGGAGCTGTTTTTT.

As to this clonotype: A read error may be the cause here, since a much bigger clone is one base away. The rearrangement links TRBV18 to TRBJ1-5; D is ambiguous. The germline gives CDR1 KGHSH, CDR2 LQKENI. This CDR3 spans 15 amino acids. CDR3 bases: TGTGTCAGCTCACCAATGAACAAAATGGATCAGCCCCAGCATTTT. Translated: CVSSPMNKMDQPQHF.

As concerns this clonotype: At one boundary the junction diverges from the germline segment, which might be a read error. The V and J genes are TRBV19 and TRBJ2-7; the D is unclear. CDR3 length equals 14 residues. Germline lookup yields CDR1 LNHDA and CDR2 SQIVND (reference sequence). CDR3 loop: CASSIRPGSFEQYF. The CDR3 nucleotides read TGTGCCAGTAGTATAAGGCCTGGGTCCTTCGAGCAGTACTTC.

The chain is built from TRBV20-1 and TRBJ2-5; 10 bases line up with TRBD2. The germline V gene has CDR1 DFQATT and CDR2 SNEGSKA (reference sequence). There are 16 residues in the CDR3. After removal of 4 bases from V and 0 bases from J, the junction contained 8 bases not matched to a gene. The CDR3 reads CSAIPGTSENQETQYF. The CDR3, as DNA: TGCAGTGCTATACCCGGGACTAGCGAGAACCAAGAGACCCAGTACTTC.

This clonotype was counted ten times or more. The CDR3 DNA sequence: TGTGCCAGCAGCCCCCAGACTAGCGGGATCTTCGAGCAGTACTTC. It encodes CASSPQTSGIFEQYF. The J gene is TRBJ2-7, the V gene TRBV11-2; 11 bases line up with TRBD2. Germline V gene lookup returns CDR1 SGHAT and CDR2 FQNNGV. V lost 5 bases and J lost 6; bases outside the gene matches: 9. The CDR3 has 15 amino acids.

This clonotype showed up just once. The chain has TRBV27 and TRBJ1-3; 7 bases line up with TRBD1. The CDR3 totals 13 residues. V was pared by 6 bases and J by 4 bases, with 3 bases of the junction left unmatched. Germline CDR1 reads MNHEY; CDR2 reads SMNVEV (reference sequence). The CDR3 DNA reads TGTGCCAGCAGGGTACAGGGGGGAAACACCATATATTTT. This sequence encodes CASRVQGGNTIYF.

V and J are TRBV20-1 and TRBJ1-1, with 7 bases fitting TRBD1. Germline V gene sequence: CDR1 DFQATT, CDR2 SNEGSKA (reference sequence). V shed 6 bases and J 2 bases; nucleotides not matched to a gene: 6. The CDR3 spans 13 residues. CDR3 bases: TGCAGTGCCCCTGACAGGGCTAACACTGAAGCTTTCTTT. It yields the protein CSAPDRANTEAFF.